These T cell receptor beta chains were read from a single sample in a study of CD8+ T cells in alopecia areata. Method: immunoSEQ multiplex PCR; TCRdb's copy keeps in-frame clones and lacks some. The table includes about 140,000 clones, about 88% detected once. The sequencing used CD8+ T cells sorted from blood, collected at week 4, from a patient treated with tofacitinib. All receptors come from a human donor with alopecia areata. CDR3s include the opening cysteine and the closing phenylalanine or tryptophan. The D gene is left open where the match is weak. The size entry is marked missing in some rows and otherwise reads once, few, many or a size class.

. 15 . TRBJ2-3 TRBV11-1 TGTGCCAGCAGCCCCACTGGCACTAGCACAGATACGCAGTATTTT CASSPTGTSTDTQYF
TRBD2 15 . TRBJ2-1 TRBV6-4 TGTGCCAGCAGTGATAAAGCGGGAGGAACGGATGAGCAGTTCTTC CASSDKAGGTDEQFF
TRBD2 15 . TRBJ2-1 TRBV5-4 TGTGCCAGCAGCGATGGGACTAGCGGGAGAAACGAGCAGTTCTTC CASSDGTSGRNEQFF
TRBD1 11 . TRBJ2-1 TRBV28 TGTGCCAGCAGGACAGGGTTCGAGCAGTTCTTC CASRTGFEQFF
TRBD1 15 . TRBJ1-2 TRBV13 TGTGCCAGCAGCTCGCGGACAGGGAGTAACTATGGCTACACCTTC CASSSRTGSNYGYTF
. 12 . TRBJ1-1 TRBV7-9 TGTGCCAGCAGCCACAGGGTTGGTGAAGCTTTCTTT CASSHRVGEAFF
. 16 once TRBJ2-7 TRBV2 TGTGCCAGCAGCGGCGGCGGGCCCGGGTCCTCCTACGAGCAGTACTTC CASSGGGPGSSYEQYF
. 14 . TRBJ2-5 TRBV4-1 TGCGCCAGCAGCCAACCCGACAGACAAGAGACCCAGTACTTC CASSQPDRQETQYF
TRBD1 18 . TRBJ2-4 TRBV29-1 TGCAGCGTTATGACAGGGGAAGTGTGGACGATAGCCAAAAACATTCAGTACTTC CSVMTGEVWTIAKNIQYF
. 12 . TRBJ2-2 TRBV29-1 TGCAGCGTTGTTACGAACACCGGGGAGCTGTTTTTT CSVVTNTGELFF
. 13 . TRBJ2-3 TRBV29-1 TGCAGCGTTTTACAGGAGAGCACAGATACGCAGTATTTT CSVLQESTDTQYF
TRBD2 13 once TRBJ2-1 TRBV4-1 TGCGCCAGCAGCCCGAGACTAGCGAATGAGCAGTTCTTC CASSPRLANEQFF
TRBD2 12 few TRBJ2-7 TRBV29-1 TGCAGCGCCAGCGGGGGCCCTTACGAGCAGTACTTC CSASGGPYEQYF
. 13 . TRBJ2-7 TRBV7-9 TGTGCCAGCAGCTTATTGGACAACTACGAGCAGTACTTC CASSLLDNYEQYF
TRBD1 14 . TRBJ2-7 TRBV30 TGTGCCTGGAGTCTAGGACAGGGAATCTACGAGCAGTACTTC CAWSLGQGIYEQYF
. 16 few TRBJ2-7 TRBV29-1 TGCAGCGTTGAATTTGCGGGGAGCCTCAACTCCTACGAGCAGTACTTC CSVEFAGSLNSYEQYF
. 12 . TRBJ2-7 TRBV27 TGTGCCAGCAGTGGGCAGGCCCCCGAGCAGTACTTC CASSGQAPEQYF
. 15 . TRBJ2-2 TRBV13 TGTGCCAGCAGCTTACGGGGCCTGTCGTCCGGGGAGCTGTTTTTT CASSLRGLSSGELFF
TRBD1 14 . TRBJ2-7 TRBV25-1 TGTGCCAGCAGTGACTGGGACAGGGGCGACGAGCAGTACTTC CASSDWDRGDEQYF
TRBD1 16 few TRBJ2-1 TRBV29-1 TGCAGCGTTGAAGGCTCGGACAGGGTCTCCTACAATGAGCAGTTCTTC CSVEGSDRVSYNEQFF
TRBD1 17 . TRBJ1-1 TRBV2 TGTGCCAGCAGTGACTCCTCTACAGGGGGCTGGAACACTGAAGCTTTCTTT CASSDSSTGGWNTEAFF
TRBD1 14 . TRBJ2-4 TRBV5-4 TGTGCCAGCAGCGCGACAGGGTTCGGAAACATTCAGTACTTC CASSATGFGNIQYF
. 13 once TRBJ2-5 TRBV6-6 TGTGCCAGCAGCCCCCCAAAGCCAGAGACCCAGTACTTC CASSPPKPETQYF
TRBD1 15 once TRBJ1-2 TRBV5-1 TGCGCCAGCAGCTTGGGGACGCAGGGGGTTTCGGAGTACACCTTC CASSLGTQGVSEYTF
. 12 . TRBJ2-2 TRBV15 TGTGCCACCCGAATAGACACCGGGGAGCTGTTTTTT CATRIDTGELFF
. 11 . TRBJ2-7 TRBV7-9 TGTGCCAGCTCTTCCCTATCCGAGCAGTACTTC CASSSLSEQYF
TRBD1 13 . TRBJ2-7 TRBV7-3 TGTGCCAGCAGCTCGGACAGGGGCTACGAGCAGTACTTC CASSSDRGYEQYF